A single sample gave rise to the 5 T cell receptor beta chains below, sequenced in a study of T cell responses to AZD1222 COVID-19 vaccine. The method was immunoSEQ multiplex PCR; TCRdb's version includes in-frame clones alone and lacks a portion of them. The data contain approximately 160,000 clones, around 88% of them singletons. The input for sequencing was peripheral blood, taken on day 0 of AZD1222 vaccination. Every receptor here comes from an adult in good health.

The chain joins TRBV11-3 to TRBJ1-2; 7 bases are a match to TRBD1. The length of the CDR3 is 15 residues. Germline V CDR1 and CDR2: SGHNT, YENEEA. With 5 bases clipped from V and 8 bases from J, the junction kept 14 bases outside the gene matches. The CDR3 sequence is CASSDKTGLSRGYTF. Here the CDR3 DNA reads TGTGCCAGCAGCGACAAGACAGGGCTTTCGAGAGGCTACACCTTC. Combining the CDR3 with reference TRBV11-3 and TRBJ1-2 gives the whole variable domain EAGVVQSPRYKIIEKKQPVAFWCNPISGHNTLYWYLQNLGQGPELLIRYENEEAVDDSQLPKDRFSAERLKGVDSTLKIQPAELGDSAVYLCASSDKTGLSRGYTFGSGTRLTVV.

The J gene is TRBJ2-7, the V gene TRBV5-1; no firm D call. V lost 0 bases to trimming and J lost 2 bases, with 15 bases between them. Germline V CDR1 and CDR2: SGHRS, YFSETQ. The length of the CDR3 is 16 residues. The CDR3 spells CASSLAIGTHTYEQYF. DNA of the CDR3: TGCGCCAGCAGCTTGGCAATAGGAACCCACACCTACGAGCAGTACTTC.

This chain connects TRBV19 to TRBJ2-4, with TRBD1 identical over 7 bases. Germline V gene lookup returns CDR1 LNHDA and CDR2 SQIVND (reference sequence). V shed 4 bases, J shed 3 bases, and the junction held 9 bases outside the gene matches. The CDR3 contains 16 residues. CDR3 in DNA: TGTGCCAGTAGTAAACAGGGGCCGGGCGGCAAAAACATTCAGTACTTC. This gives the protein CASSKQGPGGKNIQYF. The entire variable domain, with the rest obtained from reference TRBV19 and TRBJ2-4, is as follows: DGGITQSPKYLFRKEGQNVTLSCEQNLNHDAMYWYRQDPGQGLRLIYYSQIVNDFQKGDIAEGYSVSREKKESFPLTVTSAQKNPTAFYLCASSKQGPGGKNIQYFGAGTRLSVL.

This clone was seen once. This specimen includes other DNA sequences encoding the same CDR3. The V gene is TRBV30, the J gene TRBJ2-5; TRBD1 might be the D (6 bases). CDR3 length: 13 amino acids. Germline V CDR1 and CDR2: GTSNPN, SVGIG (reference sequence). Trimming took off 1 base at V and 4 bases at J, with 10 bases between the two ends. Here the CDR3 reads CAWSEGRGETQYF. The CDR3 DNA is TGTGCCTGGAGTGAGGGCAGGGGAGAGACCCAGTACTTC.

The J gene is TRBJ1-1, the V gene TRBV19; D is perhaps TRBD1 (6 bases). CDR1 is LNHDA and CDR2 is SQIVND in the germline V gene (reference sequence). Trimming removed 4 bases from V and 4 bases from J, with 16 bases in between. This CDR3 spans 15 amino acids. The DNA for the CDR3 is TGTGCCAGTAGTAGGGGGGGGCCAGGGCCCACTGAAGCTTTCTTT. It translates to CASSRGGPGPTEAFF.